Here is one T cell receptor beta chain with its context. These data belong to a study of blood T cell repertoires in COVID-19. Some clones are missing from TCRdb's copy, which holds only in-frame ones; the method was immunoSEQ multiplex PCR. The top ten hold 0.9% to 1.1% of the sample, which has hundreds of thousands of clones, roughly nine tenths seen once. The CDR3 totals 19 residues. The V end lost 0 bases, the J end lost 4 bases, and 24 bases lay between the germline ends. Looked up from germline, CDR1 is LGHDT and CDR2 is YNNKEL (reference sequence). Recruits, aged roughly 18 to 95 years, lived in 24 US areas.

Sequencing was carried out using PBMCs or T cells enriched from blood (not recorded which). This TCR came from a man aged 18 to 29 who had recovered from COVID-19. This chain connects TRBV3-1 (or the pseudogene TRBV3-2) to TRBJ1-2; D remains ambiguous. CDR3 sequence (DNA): TGTGCCAGCAGCCAAGATGCCCCGGGGTTGCAGATCCGCCCCTATGGCTACACCTTC. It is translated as CASSQDAPGLQIRPYGYTF.